The 13 T cell receptor beta chains reported below all come from one sample, sequenced in a study of T cell changes during pregnancy in multiple sclerosis. Profiling relied on immunoSEQ multiplex PCR, and the TCRdb table lists in-frame clones only, not all of them. The sample carries roughly 83,000 clones, about 91% recorded once. This material consisted of PBMCs, taken in the first trimester of pregnancy. The receptors were gathered from a female donor in good health, serving as a control in a pregnancy study. Some clones in this sample may be carry-over from other donors' samples.

The V call is TRBV6-1, the J call TRBJ2-1; 10 bases line up with TRBD1. Looked up from germline, CDR1 is MNHNS and CDR2 is SASEGT. The ends lost 4 bases at V and 8 bases at J; junction bases unmatched: 11. The length of the CDR3 is 16 residues. This CDR3 reads CASSAQDRGNWDEQFF. Written as DNA, the CDR3 is TGTGCCAGCAGTGCCCAGGACAGGGGGAATTGGGATGAGCAGTTCTTC.

The rearrangement links TRBV6-5 to TRBJ1-4; unclear D gene. Trimming pared 5 bases from V and 6 bases from J, leaving 10 bases between. This CDR3 contains 13 residues. CDR1 is MNHEY and CDR2 is SVGAGI in the germline V gene. CDR3 region: CASSIFSDEKLFF. CDR3 DNA sequence: TGTGCCAGCAGTATATTTTCGGATGAAAAACTGTTTTTT.

The chain joins TRBV18 to TRBJ1-1; perhaps TRBD1 as D (5 bases). Germline CDR1 KGHSH, CDR2 LQKENI. The V end lost 3 bases, the J end lost 1 base, and 9 bases lay between the germline ends. The CDR3 covers 14 residues. The CDR3 region is CASSPRQSNTEAFF. The CDR3 DNA follows: TGTGCCAGCTCACCGAGACAGTCGAACACTGAAGCTTTCTTT.

The chain recombines TRBV7-8 with TRBJ1-5, with D uncertain. The CDR3 length is 13 residues. Germline V gene data show CDR1 as SGHVS and CDR2 as FQNEAQ. Trimming took off 6 bases at V and 1 base at J, with 7 bases between the two ends. The DNA of the CDR3 is TGTGCCAGCAGTCTGAGGAGCAATCAGCCCCAGCATTTT. Its protein is CASSLRSNQPQHF.

This clone has only one observation. The chain carries TRBV6-1 and TRBJ1-4; D call uncertain. The germline gives CDR1 MNHNS, CDR2 SASEGT. V gave up 0 bases and J gave up 5 bases, with 10 bases separating them. The length of the CDR3 is 15 residues. The CDR3 loop is CASSEAGSGNEKLFF. The CDR3 DNA reads TGTGCCAGCAGTGAAGCAGGGTCGGGGAATGAAAAACTGTTTTTT.

The J gene is TRBJ2-7, the V gene TRBV7-8; TRBD1 matches 10 bases. J gave up 7 bases and V 5 bases, and 5 bases lay outside the gene matches. There are 13 residues in the CDR3. CDR1 and CDR2 from the germline V gene are SGHVS and FQNEAQ. CDR3 DNA sequence: TGTGCCAGCAGCAAAGGACAGGGGGGGGAGCAGTACTTC. Its protein product is CASSKGQGGEQYF.

The chain links TRBV18 to TRBJ1-6, with 8 bases that match TRBD1. Germline V lookup: CDR1 KGHSH, CDR2 LQKENI. The V and J ends lost 6 bases and 9 bases, in that order; junction bases with no gene match: 16. There are 17 residues in the CDR3. The CDR3: CASSPLTPDRGGSPLHF. The CDR3 DNA follows: TGTGCCAGCTCCCCGTTAACCCCCGACAGGGGTGGTTCACCCCTCCACTTT. The full variable domain, its missing parts supplied by reference TRBV18 and TRBJ1-6, is NAGVMQNPRHLVRRRGQEARLRCSPMKGHSHVYWYRQLPEEGLKFMVYLQKENIIDESGMPKERFSAEFPKEGPSILRIQQVVRGDSAAYFCASSPLTPDRGGSPLHFGNGTRLTVT.

The V gene is TRBV6-5, the J gene TRBJ2-7; 10 nucleotides align to TRBD1. V lost 0 bases and J lost 6; bases outside the gene matches: 8. Germline values: CDR1 MNHEY, CDR2 SVGAGI. This CDR3 contains 16 residues. In nucleotides, the CDR3 is TGTGCCAGCAGTTACTCGGGGACAGGGGCAGTACTCGAGCAGTACTTC. Its protein is CASSYSGTGAVLEQYF.

The table lists this clone with a few counts. V gene TRBV10-1 combines with J gene TRBJ2-2, with D unclear. This CDR3 region has 12 residues. CDR1 and CDR2 from the germline V gene are WNHNN and SYGVQD (reference sequence). V lost 4 bases, J lost 6 bases, and 6 bases lay in between. Here the CDR3 reads CASSAVPGELFF. CDR3 bases: TGCGCCAGCAGTGCAGTACCCGGGGAGCTGTTTTTT.

This chain uses TRBV27 with TRBJ2-5, with 11 positions matching TRBD2. The germline V gene encodes CDR1 MNHEY and CDR2 SMNVEV (reference sequence). The CDR3 consists of 16 residues. V lost 9 bases, J lost 4 bases, and 13 bases stayed unmatched. This chain's CDR3 is CASRLAGGGVAETQYF. CDR3 in DNA: TGTGCCAGTCGGCTAGCGGGAGGTGGGGTAGCAGAGACCCAGTACTTC.

The rearrangement links TRBV7-2 to TRBJ2-7, with D perhaps matching TRBD2 (6 bases). V dropped 3 bases and J dropped 4 bases, with 19 bases sitting between them. Per germline, CDR1 SGHTA and CDR2 FQGNSA. This CDR3 region has 16 residues. In nucleotides, the CDR3 is TGTGCCAGCAGCTTGCAGGGAGGCCACGCCCCGTACGAGCAGTACTTC. The encoded protein is CASSLQGGHAPYEQYF.

The chain links TRBV27 to TRBJ2-7; 13 nucleotides agree with TRBD2. Germline values: CDR1 MNHEY, CDR2 SMNVEV (reference sequence). CDR3 size: 16 residues. Losses at the gene ends were 5 bases for V and 5 bases for J; bases not matched to a gene: 9. CDR3 nucleotides: TGTGCCAGCAGTCCACTAGCGGGAGGGGAGGTCGACGAGCAGTACTTC. Its translation is CASSPLAGGEVDEQYF.

This clone was found once. The chain combines TRBV11-1 with TRBJ2-5; TRBD1 might be the D (6 bases). Germline V gives CDR1 SGHAT, CDR2 FQDESV (reference sequence). The CDR3 covers 12 residues. CDR3 sequence: CATARGTETQYF. The CDR3 DNA sequence: TGTGCGACCGCGAGGGGGACAGAGACCCAGTACTTC.